This TCR beta chain is from a study of T cell responses to AZD1222 COVID-19 vaccine. Produced via immunoSEQ multiplex PCR; TCRdb's table is partial and in-frame only. Altogether about 90,000 clones are present, 85% being singletons, with the ten largest covering about 4.6%. The V and J ends lost 5 bases and 10 bases respectively, with 17 bases between them. The CDR3 spans 14 residues. Per germline, CDR1 SEHNR and CDR2 FQNEAQ (reference sequence). Study-level results: At baseline, just a handful of AZD1222 recipients tested seropositive.

As for this clone: Its antigen is unknown.

The specimen was peripheral blood, collected 28 days after the second AZD1222 dose. The V and J genes are TRBV7-9 and TRBJ1-4; D uncertain. This clonotype was sampled from an adult who received the AZD1222 COVID-19 vaccine. The CDR3 is CASSPLDPSRKLFF. In nucleotides, the CDR3 is TGTGCCAGCAGCCCACTCGACCCCAGCAGAAAACTGTTTTTT.